This passage covers 2 T cell receptor beta chains from one sample sequenced in a study of T-cell reconstitution after alpha-beta-depleted transplantation in children (TCRdb year 2016). To prepare the library, PCR was applied. For sequencing, an Illumina HiSeq 2500 was employed. TCR library preparation used molecular barcoding, with unique molecular identifiers applied to normalize quantification of the TCRbeta repertoire. TCRdb itself trimmed the public reads at Q25 with fastp, ran MiXCR and retained productive beta chains. Rows matching on CDR3 protein sequence are summarized as one entry with the most common DNA and genes. This sample comprises roughly 82,000 distinct CDR3 sequences, 14% of them detected only once. The ten largest clones take up roughly 30% of the sample. What this sample's treatment or condition label stands for: allogeneic hematopoietic cell transplantation with graft depleted of TCRalphabeta T cells and CD19 B cells.

Sequenced material: PBMCs, mostly from graft donor cells, taken 180 days after TCRalphabeta/CD19-depleted stem cell transplant. These TCRs come from a male patient between 2 and 15 years old who had a stem cell transplant for acute lymphoblastic leukemia, so the T cells may come from the graft donor.

Only a few counts were recorded for this clonotype. The CDR3 protein is CASSLARTSYEQYF. The DNA of the CDR3 is TGTGCCAGCAGTCTGGCTAGGACCTCCTACGAGCAGTACTTC. The chain combines TRBV28 with TRBJ2-7, with D uncertain. Trimming left V 5 bases short and J 0 bases short, with 11 bases between. The CDR3 length is 14 residues. CDR1 and CDR2 from the germline V gene are MDHEN and SYDVKM.

The chain has TRBV11-1 and TRBJ2-4; TRBD2 agrees at 12 bases. Losses at the gene ends were 4 bases for V and 0 bases for J; bases not matched to a gene: 10. This CDR3 is 19 amino acids long. Germline CDR1 is SGHAT and CDR2 is FQDESV (reference sequence). In DNA form, the CDR3 reads TGTGCCAGCAGCTCTCGGCGGCTAGCGGGAGGGCGAGCCAAAAACATTCAGTACTTC. Protein product: CASSSRRLAGGRAKNIQYF.